Listed below are T cell receptor beta chains from one sample, sequenced in a study of radiation and T cells in renal cell carcinoma. Assay: immunoSEQ multiplex PCR; the TCRdb copy retains only in-frame clones and omits some. The sample shows 25,000 to 30,000 clones, about 85% of them seen only once. The specimen was blood, collected from a patient whose treatment included radiotherapy and nephrectomy. The receptors originated from a man aged 55-75 years with renal cell carcinoma. The CDR3 runs from the conserved cysteine through the conserved F or W. The order of the fields is clone size, J gene, D gene, V gene, CDR3 protein, CDR3 DNA. A D gene is named only where the DNA matches it firmly. Size is stated for part of the rows, as once, few or many counts, or as a class when the clone is expanded.

.	TRBJ2-5	TRBD2	TRBV5-1	CASRGLAGEETQYF	TGCGCCAGCAGGGGACTAGCGGGAGAAGAGACCCAGTACTTC
.	TRBJ2-3	TRBD2	TRBV18	CASSPTTVAGVADTQYF	TGTGCCAGCTCACCCACAACTGTAGCGGGAGTGGCAGATACGCAGTATTTT
.	TRBJ2-1	.	TRBV27	CASSFGLYNEQFF	TGTGCCAGCAGTTTCGGGCTCTACAATGAGCAGTTCTTC
.	TRBJ2-3	.	TRBV6-5	CASSRLGEDTQYF	TGTGCCAGCAGTAGACTAGGCGAAGATACGCAGTATTTT
.	TRBJ1-2	TRBD1	TRBV6-5	CASSYSGQGVYGYTF	TGTGCCAGCAGTTACTCCGGACAGGGAGTCTATGGCTACACCTTC
.	TRBJ2-7	.	TRBV5-1	CASSLAAASYEQYF	TGCGCCAGCAGCTTGGCCGCCGCTTCCTACGAGCAGTACTTC
.	TRBJ1-2	.	TRBV6-4	CASSATGEGSYGYTF	TGTGCCAGCAGTGCCACCGGGGAGGGGAGCTATGGCTACACCTTC
.	TRBJ1-3	.	TRBV15	CATSRAGNTIYF	TGTGCCACCAGCAGGGCTGGAAACACCATATATTTT
.	TRBJ2-2	TRBD1	TRBV18	CASSDRVLSNTGELFF	TGTGCCAGCTCAGACAGGGTCTTGTCGAACACCGGGGAGCTGTTTTTT
.	TRBJ2-3	.	TRBV5-6	CASSLRAGLDTQYF	TGTGCCAGCAGCTTGAGAGCGGGCCTCGATACGCAGTATTTT
once	TRBJ2-3	.	TRBV5-1	CASSPPLDGTTDTQYF	TGCGCCAGCAGTCCGCCCCTGGACGGGACCACAGATACGCAGTATTTT
.	TRBJ2-5	.	TRBV20-1	CSGTGWETQYF	TGCAGTGGCACGGGGTGGGAGACCCAGTACTTC
.	TRBJ2-3	.	TRBV18	CASSLRTDAGDTQYF	TGTGCCAGCTCTCTCCGGACTGACGCGGGAGATACGCAGTATTTT
.	TRBJ2-5	.	TRBV7-8	CASSLAPKLETQYF	TGTGCCAGCAGCTTAGCGCCAAAATTAGAGACCCAGTACTTC
.	TRBJ1-2	.	TRBV4-3	CASSQIGGVGYTF	TGCGCCAGCAGCCAAATTGGGGGCGTCGGCTACACCTTC
.	TRBJ2-7	.	TRBV7-3	CASSSGLLTEQYF	TGTGCCAGCAGCTCGGGTCTTTTGACCGAGCAGTACTTC
.	TRBJ2-7	.	TRBV7-9	CATAGPYEQYF	TGTGCCACCGCGGGGCCCTACGAGCAGTACTTC